This T cell receptor (beta chain) was sequenced for a study of Graves' ophthalmopathy and Graves' hyperthyroidism. Overall study results and limits: Classification of ophthalmopathy versus stable hyperthyroidism by a 13-signature model yielded roughly 86% sensitivity and approximately 80% specificity.

The TCR beta CDR3 regions underwent amplification from RNA transcripts. HTBI-primed RT-PCR formed the first round, and a multiplex PCR formed the second. TCRdb redid the calling of the multiplex PCR reads with MiXCR, one entry per CDR3 protein. Among roughly 1.1 million distinct CDR3 sequences listed, about 40% were seen once. The CDR3 consists of 17 residues. The junction had 9 bases not matched to a gene; V was cut back by 5 bases and J by 1 base. As to this clonotype: Its antigen is unknown.

The genes are TRBV12-3 or TRBV12-4 and TRBJ1-5; 9 bases are shared with TRBD1. This clonotype originated in an adult man with Graves' hyperthyroidism. Sequencing input: peripheral blood or thyroid tissue (not recorded which). In DNA form, the CDR3 reads TGTGCCAGCAGTCCCCTAGACAGGGGGACCAGCAATCAGCCCCAGCATTTT. Encoded protein: CASSPLDRGTSNQPQHF.